The source of this T cell receptor beta chain is a study of metastatic and nonmetastatic thyroid tumors. Overall study context: Repertoire data that came from the blood and tumor or nodule tissue of malignant and benign thyroid patients were compared.

The germline CDR1 and CDR2 sequences are DFQATT and SNEGSKA (reference sequence). The CDR3 runs 13 residues. Trimming took 7 bases from V and 3 from J, leaving 10 bases between them. Patients underwent thyroid surgery, and none had received any treatment before it. From the PCR reads, TCRdb re-called clones with MiXCR. Of about 49,000 clones in the sample, approximately 22% were seen once. The genes are TRBV20-1 and TRBJ1-6, with unresolved D. The TCR comes from a female donor with papillary thyroid cancer or a benign thyroid nodule (not recorded which). Some clones in this sample may be carry-over from other donors' samples. Sequencing was done on a sample of blood. For the CDR3, the DNA is TGCAGTGTTAGTCCGGGCTATAATTCACCCCTCCACTTT. Amino acids: CSVSPGYNSPLHF.